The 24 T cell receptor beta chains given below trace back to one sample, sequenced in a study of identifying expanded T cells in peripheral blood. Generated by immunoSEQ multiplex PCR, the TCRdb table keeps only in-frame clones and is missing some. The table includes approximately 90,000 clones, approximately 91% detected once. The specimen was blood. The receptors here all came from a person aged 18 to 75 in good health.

The CDR3 loop is CASSPHRGQVADTQYF. In DNA form, the CDR3 reads TGTGCCAGCAGCCCTCACCGGGGACAAGTGGCAGATACGCAGTATTTT. The rearrangement links TRBV5-6 to TRBJ2-3, with a tentative D call TRBD1 (6 bases). Germline CDR1 is SGHDT and CDR2 is YYEEEE. Trimming cost V 4 bases and J 4 bases, with 19 bases left between them. This CDR3 contains 16 residues.

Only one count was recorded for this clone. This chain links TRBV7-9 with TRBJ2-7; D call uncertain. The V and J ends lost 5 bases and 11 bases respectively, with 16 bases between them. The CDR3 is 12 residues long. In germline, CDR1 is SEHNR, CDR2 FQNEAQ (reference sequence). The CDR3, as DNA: TGTGCCAGCAGCCCCGTGGGTGCTGATGAGTACTTC. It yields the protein CASSPVGADEYF.

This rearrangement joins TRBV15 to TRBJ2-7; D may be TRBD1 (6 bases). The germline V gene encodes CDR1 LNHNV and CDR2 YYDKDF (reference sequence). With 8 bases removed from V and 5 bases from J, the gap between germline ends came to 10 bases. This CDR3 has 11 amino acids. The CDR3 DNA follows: TGTGCCACCTCAAGGACAGACGAGCAGTACTTC. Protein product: CATSRTDEQYF.

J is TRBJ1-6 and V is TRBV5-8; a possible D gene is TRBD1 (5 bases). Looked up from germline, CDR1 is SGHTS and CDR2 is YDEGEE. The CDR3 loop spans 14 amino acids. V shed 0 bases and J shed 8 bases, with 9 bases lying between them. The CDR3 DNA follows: TGTGCCAGCAGCTTGGTTCAGGGAGATTCACCCCTCCACTTT. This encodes CASSLVQGDSPLHF. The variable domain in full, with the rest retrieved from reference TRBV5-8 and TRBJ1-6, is EAGVTQSPTHLIKTRGQQATLRCSPISGHTSVYWYQQALGLGLQFLLWYDEGEERNRGNFPPRFSGRQFPNYSSELNVNALELEDSALYLCASSLVQGDSPLHFGNGTRLTVT.

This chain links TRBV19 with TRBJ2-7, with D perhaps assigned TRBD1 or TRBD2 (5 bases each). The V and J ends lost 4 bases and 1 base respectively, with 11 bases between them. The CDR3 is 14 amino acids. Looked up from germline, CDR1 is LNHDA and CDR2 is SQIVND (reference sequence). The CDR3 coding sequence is TGTGCCAGTAGTACCGGGGCTGGATCCTACGAGCAGTACTTC. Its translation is CASSTGAGSYEQYF.

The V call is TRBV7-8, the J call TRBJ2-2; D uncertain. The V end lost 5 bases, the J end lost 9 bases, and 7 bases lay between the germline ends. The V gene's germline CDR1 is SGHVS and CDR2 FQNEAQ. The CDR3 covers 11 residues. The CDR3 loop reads CASSPGRELFF. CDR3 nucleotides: TGTGCCAGCAGCCCCGGCCGGGAGCTGTTTTTT.

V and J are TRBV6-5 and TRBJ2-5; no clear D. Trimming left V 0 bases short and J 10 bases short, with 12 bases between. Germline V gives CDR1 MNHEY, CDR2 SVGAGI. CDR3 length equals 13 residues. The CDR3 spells CASSYSTVGDQYF. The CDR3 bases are TGTGCCAGCAGTTACTCAACCGTTGGGGACCAGTACTTC.

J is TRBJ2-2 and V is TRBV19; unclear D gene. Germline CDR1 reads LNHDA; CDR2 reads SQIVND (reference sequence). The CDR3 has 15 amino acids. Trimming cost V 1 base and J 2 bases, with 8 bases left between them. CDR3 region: CASSIVLSNTGELFF. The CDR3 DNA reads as TGTGCCAGTAGTATAGTACTGAGCAACACCGGGGAGCTGTTTTTT.

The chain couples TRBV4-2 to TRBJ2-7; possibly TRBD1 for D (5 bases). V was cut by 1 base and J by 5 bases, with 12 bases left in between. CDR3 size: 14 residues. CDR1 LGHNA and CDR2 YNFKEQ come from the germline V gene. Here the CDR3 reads CASSQVAGPHEQYF. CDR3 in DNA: TGTGCCAGCAGCCAAGTGGCAGGGCCCCACGAGCAGTACTTC.

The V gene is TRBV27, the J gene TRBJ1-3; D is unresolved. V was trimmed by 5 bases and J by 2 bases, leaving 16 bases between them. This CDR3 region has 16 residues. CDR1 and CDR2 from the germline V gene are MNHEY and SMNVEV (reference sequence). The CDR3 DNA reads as TGTGCCAGCAGTCCCGGGTTATATCCAGCTGGAAACACCATATATTTT. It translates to CASSPGLYPAGNTIYF.

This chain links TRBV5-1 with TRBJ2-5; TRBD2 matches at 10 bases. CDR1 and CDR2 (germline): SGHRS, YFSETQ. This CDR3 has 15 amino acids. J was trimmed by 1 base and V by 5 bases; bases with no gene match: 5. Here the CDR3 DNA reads TGCGCCAGCAGAAAACTAGCGGGGAGCCAAGAGACCCAGTACTTC. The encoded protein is CASRKLAGSQETQYF.

CDR3 sequence reads: CSPNTDTQYF. CDR3 bases: TGCAGCCCCAACACAGATACGCAGTATTTT. The gene calls are TRBV29-1 and TRBJ2-3; no firm D call. This CDR3 has 10 amino acids. V lost 8 bases to trimming and J lost 2 bases, with 5 bases between them. Germline lookup yields CDR1 SQVTM and CDR2 ANQGSEA.

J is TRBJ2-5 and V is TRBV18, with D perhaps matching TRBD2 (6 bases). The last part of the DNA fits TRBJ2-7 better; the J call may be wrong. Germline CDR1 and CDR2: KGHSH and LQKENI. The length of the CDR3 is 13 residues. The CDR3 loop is CASSQAGIYEQYF. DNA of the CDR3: TGTGCCAGCTCACAAGCGGGCATCTACGAGCAGTACTTC.

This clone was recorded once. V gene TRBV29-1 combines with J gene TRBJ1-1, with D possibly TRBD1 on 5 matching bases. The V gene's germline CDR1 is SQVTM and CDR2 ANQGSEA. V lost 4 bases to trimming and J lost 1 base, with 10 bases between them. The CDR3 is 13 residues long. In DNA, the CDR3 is TGCAGCGTTGTGGGGCAGGAGAACACTGAAGCTTTCTTT. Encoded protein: CSVVGQENTEAFF. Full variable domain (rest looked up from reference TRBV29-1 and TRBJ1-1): SAVISQKPSRDICQRGTSLTIQCQVDSQVTMMFWYRQQPGQSLTLIATANQGSEATYESGFVIDKFPISRPNLTFSTLTVSNMSPEDSSIYLCSVVGQENTEAFFGQGTRLTVV.

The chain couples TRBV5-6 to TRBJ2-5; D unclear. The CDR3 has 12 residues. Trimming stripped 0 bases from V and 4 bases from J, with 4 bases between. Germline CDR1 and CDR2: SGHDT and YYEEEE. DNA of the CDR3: TGTGCCAGCAGCTTGGGGGTAGAGACCCAGTACTTC. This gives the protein CASSLGVETQYF.

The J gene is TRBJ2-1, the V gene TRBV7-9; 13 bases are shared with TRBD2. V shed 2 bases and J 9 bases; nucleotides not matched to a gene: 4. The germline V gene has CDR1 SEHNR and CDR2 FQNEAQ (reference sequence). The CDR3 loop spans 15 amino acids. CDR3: CASSLTSGRAVEQFF. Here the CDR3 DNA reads TGTGCCAGCAGCTTAACTAGCGGGAGGGCCGTTGAGCAGTTCTTC.

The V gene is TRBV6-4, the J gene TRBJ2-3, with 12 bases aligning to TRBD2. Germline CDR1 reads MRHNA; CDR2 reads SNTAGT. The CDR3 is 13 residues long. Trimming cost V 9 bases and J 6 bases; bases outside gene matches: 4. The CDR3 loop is CARLAGGMDTQYF. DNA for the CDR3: TGTGCCAGACTAGCGGGAGGTATGGATACGCAGTATTTT.

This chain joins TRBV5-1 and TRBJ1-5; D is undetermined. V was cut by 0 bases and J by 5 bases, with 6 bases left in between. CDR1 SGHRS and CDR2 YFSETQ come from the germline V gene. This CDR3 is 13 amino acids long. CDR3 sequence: CASSLGPDQPQHF. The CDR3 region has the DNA TGCGCCAGCAGCTTGGGTCCGGATCAGCCCCAGCATTTT.

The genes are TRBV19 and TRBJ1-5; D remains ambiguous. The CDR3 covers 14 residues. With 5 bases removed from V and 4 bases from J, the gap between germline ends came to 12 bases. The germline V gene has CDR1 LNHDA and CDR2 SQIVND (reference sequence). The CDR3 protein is CASSSRVGNQPQHF. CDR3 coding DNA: TGTGCCAGTAGTTCCCGGGTTGGAAATCAGCCCCAGCATTTT.

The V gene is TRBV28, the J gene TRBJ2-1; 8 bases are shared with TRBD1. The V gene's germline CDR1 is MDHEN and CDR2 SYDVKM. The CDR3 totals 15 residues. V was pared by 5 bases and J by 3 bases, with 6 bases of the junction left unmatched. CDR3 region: CASSAGTGDYNEQFF. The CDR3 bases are TGTGCCAGCAGTGCCGGGACAGGAGACTACAATGAGCAGTTCTTC.

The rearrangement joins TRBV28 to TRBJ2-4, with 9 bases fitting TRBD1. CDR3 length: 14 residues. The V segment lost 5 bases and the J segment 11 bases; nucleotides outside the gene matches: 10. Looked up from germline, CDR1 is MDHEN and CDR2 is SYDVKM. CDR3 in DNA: TGTGCCAGCAGTCAAACAGGGGGCGATCCCCTTCAGTACTTC. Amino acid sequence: CASSQTGGDPLQYF.

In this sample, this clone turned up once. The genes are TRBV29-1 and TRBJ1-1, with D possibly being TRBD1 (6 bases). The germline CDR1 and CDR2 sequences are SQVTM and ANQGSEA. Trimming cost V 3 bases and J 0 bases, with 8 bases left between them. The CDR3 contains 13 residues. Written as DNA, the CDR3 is TGCAGCGTTGATGGACAGATGAACACTGAAGCTTTCTTT. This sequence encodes CSVDGQMNTEAFF.

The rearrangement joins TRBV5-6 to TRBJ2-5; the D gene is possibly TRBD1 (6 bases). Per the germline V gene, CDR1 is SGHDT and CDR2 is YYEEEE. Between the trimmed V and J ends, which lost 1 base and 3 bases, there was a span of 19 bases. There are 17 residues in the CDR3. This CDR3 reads CASSLRTELPEKETQYF. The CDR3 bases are TGTGCCAGCAGCTTGAGGACAGAATTACCAGAAAAAGAGACCCAGTACTTC.

The CDR3 DNA reads as TGTGCCAGCAGCCCAAGGGGAACTAATGAAAAACTGTTTTTT. Amino acids: CASSPRGTNEKLFF. V and J are TRBV4-2 and TRBJ1-4; TRBD1 might be the D (5 bases). Germline values: CDR1 LGHNA, CDR2 YNFKEQ. V gave up 4 bases and J gave up 1 base, with 7 bases separating them. The CDR3 is 14 amino acids.